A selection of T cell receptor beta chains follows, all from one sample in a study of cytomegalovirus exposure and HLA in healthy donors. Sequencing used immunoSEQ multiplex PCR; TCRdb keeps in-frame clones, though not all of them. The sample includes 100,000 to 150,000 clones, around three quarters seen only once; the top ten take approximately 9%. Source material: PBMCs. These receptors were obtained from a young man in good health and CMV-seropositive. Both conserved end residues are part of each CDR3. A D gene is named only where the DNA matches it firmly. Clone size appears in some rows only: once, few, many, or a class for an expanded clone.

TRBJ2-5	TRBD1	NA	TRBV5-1	CASSLQGGGETQYF	TGCGCCAGCAGCTTACAGGGGGGTGGAGAGACCCAGTACTTC
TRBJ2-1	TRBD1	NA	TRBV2	CASSDTGTGSSYNEQFF	TGTGCCAGCAGTGACACCGGGACAGGGAGCTCCTACAATGAGCAGTTCTTC
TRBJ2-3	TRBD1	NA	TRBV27	CASSLSPGGAADTQYF	TGTGCCAGCAGTTTATCGCCAGGGGGCGCCGCAGATACGCAGTATTTT
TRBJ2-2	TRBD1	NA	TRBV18	CASSPRQGDTGELFF	TGTGCCAGCTCACCACGACAGGGGGACACCGGGGAGCTGTTTTTT
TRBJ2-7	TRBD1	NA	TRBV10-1	CASSESRDRLSYEQYF	TGCGCCAGCAGTGAGTCCCGGGACAGACTCTCCTACGAGCAGTACTTC
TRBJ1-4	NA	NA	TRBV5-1	CASSPSQRVTNEKLFF	TGCGCCAGCAGCCCCTCCCAACGGGTAACTAATGAAAAACTGTTTTTT
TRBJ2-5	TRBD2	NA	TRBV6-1	CASSELAGEETQYF	TGTGCCAGCAGTGAATTAGCGGGGGAAGAGACCCAGTACTTC
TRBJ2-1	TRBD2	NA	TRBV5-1	CASSPPGTSGGWSSYNEQFF	TGCGCCAGCAGCCCACCCGGGACTAGCGGGGGTTGGAGCTCCTACAATGAGCAGTTCTTC
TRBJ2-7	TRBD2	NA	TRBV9	CASSVASGSTYEQYF	TGTGCCAGCAGCGTAGCTAGCGGATCTACCTACGAGCAGTACTTC
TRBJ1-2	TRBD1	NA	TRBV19	CASLTPGGVGYTF	TGTGCCAGTCTTACCCCAGGGGGAGTAGGCTACACCTTC
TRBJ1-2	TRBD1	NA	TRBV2	CASLSDPGTGLSGYTF	TGTGCCAGCCTGTCTGATCCGGGGACAGGGTTGTCAGGCTACACCTTC
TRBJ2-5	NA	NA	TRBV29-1	CSAWATRRQETQYF	TGCAGCGCCTGGGCGACCCGACGACAAGAGACCCAGTACTTC
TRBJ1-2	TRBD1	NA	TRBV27	CASSFGTGEGYTF	TGTGCCAGCAGTTTCGGGACAGGGGAAGGCTACACCTTC
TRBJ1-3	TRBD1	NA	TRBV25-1	CASSEFGTVSSGNTIYF	TGTGCCAGCAGTGAATTCGGGACAGTATCCTCTGGAAACACCATATATTTT
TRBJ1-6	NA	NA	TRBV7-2	CASSLVVNSYNSPLHF	TGTGCCAGCAGCTTAGTAGTGAACTCCTATAATTCACCCCTCCACTTT
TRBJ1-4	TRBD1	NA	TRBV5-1	CASSLEGQPNEKLFF	TGCGCCAGCAGCTTGGAGGGACAGCCGAATGAAAAACTGTTTTTT
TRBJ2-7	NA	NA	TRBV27	CASTGGRSPYEQYF	TGTGCCAGCACGGGCGGGCGAAGTCCCTACGAGCAGTACTTC
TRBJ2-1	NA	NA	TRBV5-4	CASSSAGGGQHNEQFF	TGTGCCAGCAGCTCGGCCGGCGGTGGCCAGCACAATGAGCAGTTCTTC
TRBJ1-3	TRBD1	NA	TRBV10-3	CAIRTGGTGNTIYF	TGTGCCATCAGGACAGGGGGCACTGGAAACACCATATATTTT
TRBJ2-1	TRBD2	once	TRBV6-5	CASSYMGGKGEQFF	TGTGCCAGCAGTTACATGGGAGGGAAGGGTGAGCAGTTCTTC
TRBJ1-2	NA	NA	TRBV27	CASSLSGRPANYGYTF	TGTGCCAGCAGTTTATCCGGGAGGCCAGCTAACTATGGCTACACCTTC
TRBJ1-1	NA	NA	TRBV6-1	CASSEVDSPNTEAFF	TGTGCCAGCAGTGAAGTTGACAGTCCCAACACTGAAGCTTTCTTT
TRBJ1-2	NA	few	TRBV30	CAWSAELAPSGGYTF	TGTGCCTGGAGTGCTGAGTTGGCCCCGTCAGGTGGCTACACCTTC
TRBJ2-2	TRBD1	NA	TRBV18	CASSPGQGTGELFF	TGTGCCAGCTCACCGGGACAGGGGACCGGGGAGCTGTTTTTT
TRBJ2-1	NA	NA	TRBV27	CASSPGERSSYNEQFF	TGTGCCAGCAGTCCAGGGGAGCGGAGCTCCTACAATGAGCAGTTCTTC
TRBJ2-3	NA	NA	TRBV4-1	CASSQDRRGSTDTQYF	TGCGCCAGCAGCCAAGATCGCCGGGGATCAACAGATACGCAGTATTTT
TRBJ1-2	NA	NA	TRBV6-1	CASSEYGSPYGYTF	TGTGCCAGCAGTGAATACGGGTCTCCCTATGGCTACACCTTC
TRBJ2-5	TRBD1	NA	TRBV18	CASSPPGQGPSETQYF	TGTGCCAGCTCTCCGCCGGGACAGGGCCCTTCGGAGACCCAGTACTTC
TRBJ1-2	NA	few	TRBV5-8	CASRRVSGYGYTF	TGTGCCAGCCGCAGGGTCTCAGGCTATGGCTACACCTTC
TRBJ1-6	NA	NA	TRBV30	CAWSTGFDSPLHF	TGTGCCTGGAGTACAGGGTTTGATTCACCCCTCCACTTT
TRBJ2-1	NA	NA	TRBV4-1	CASSPSGTAENEQFF	TGCGCCAGCAGCCCCAGCGGCACCGCGGAGAATGAGCAGTTCTTC
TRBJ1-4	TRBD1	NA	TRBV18	CASSKGQGLEKLFF	TGTGCCAGCTCAAAGGGACAGGGGCTGGAAAAACTGTTTTTT
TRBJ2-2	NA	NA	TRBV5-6	CASTIDSDTGELFF	TGTGCCAGCACCATTGACAGTGACACCGGGGAGCTGTTTTTT
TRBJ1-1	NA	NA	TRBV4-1	CASNHKAGTFEAFF	TGCGCCAGCAACCATAAAGCTGGGACATTTGAAGCTTTCTTT
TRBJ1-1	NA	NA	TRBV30	CAWRTGKFHMAFF	TGTGCCTGGCGCACAGGCAAGTTCCATATGGCTTTCTTT
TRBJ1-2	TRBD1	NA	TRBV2	CASSTRTGVNYGYTF	TGTGCCAGCAGTACCCGGACAGGGGTTAACTATGGCTACACCTTC
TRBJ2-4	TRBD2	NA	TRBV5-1	CASSLTGGPRNIQYF	TGCGCCAGCAGCTTGACGGGGGGGCCTAGAAACATTCAGTACTTC
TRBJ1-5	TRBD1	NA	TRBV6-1	CASWTGGGQPQHF	TGTGCCAGCTGGACAGGGGGCGGGCAGCCCCAGCATTTT
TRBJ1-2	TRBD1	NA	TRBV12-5	CASGTQGGYGYTF	TGTGCTAGTGGAACACAGGGGGGCTATGGCTACACCTTC
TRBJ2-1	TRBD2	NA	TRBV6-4	CASSEGTSNEQFF	TGTGCCAGCAGTGAGGGGACTAGCAATGAGCAGTTCTTC
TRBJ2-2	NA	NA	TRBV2	CASSNRGGDGELFF	TGTGCCAGCAGTAACAGGGGAGGAGACGGGGAGCTGTTTTTT